This entry features one TCR beta chain sequence. The antigen is unknown. This entry belongs to a study of post-analysis software for immune sequencing data. Study-level background: Secondary progressive, relapsing-remitting and progressive-relapsing multiple sclerosis were among the included disease courses.

General observations from the study: Controls showed significantly higher normalized Chao1 diversity than did multiple sclerosis patients. Under the F measure, samples that were prepared in one batch clustered strongly together.

Each TCR beta cDNA library carried unique molecular identifiers. Yield was 450,000 to 650,000 cDNA molecules from around 0.96 to 9.9 million T cells. Using its own MiXCR run on the PCR reads, TCRdb lists one record per CDR3 protein. The table records roughly 800,000 distinct CDR3 sequences, 35% to 55% of them present only once. The sample was blood. This receptor was taken from a girl aged 5 to 17 with multiple sclerosis.

The CDR3 reads CASSPTSAQETQYF. CDR3 coding DNA: TGTGCCAGCAGCCCGACTAGCGCCCAAGAGACCCAGTACTTC. This chain links TRBV7-9 with TRBJ2-5; 8 bases align to TRBD2. This CDR3 spans 14 amino acids. Germline V lookup: CDR1 SEHNR, CDR2 FQNEAQ (reference sequence). Germline trimming cut 5 bases from V and 1 base from J; bases unmatched to any gene: 3.